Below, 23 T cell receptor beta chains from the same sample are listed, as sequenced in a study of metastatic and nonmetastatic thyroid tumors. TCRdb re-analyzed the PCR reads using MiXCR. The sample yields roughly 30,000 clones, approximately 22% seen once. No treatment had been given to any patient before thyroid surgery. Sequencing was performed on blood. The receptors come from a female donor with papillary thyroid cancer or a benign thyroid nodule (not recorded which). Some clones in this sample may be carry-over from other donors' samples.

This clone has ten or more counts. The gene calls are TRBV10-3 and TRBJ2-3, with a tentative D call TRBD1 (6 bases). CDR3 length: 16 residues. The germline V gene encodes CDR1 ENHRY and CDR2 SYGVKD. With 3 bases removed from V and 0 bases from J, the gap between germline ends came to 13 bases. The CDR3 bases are TGTGCCATCAGTGATGGGACAAGAGCTAGCACAGATACGCAGTATTTT. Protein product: CAISDGTRASTDTQYF.

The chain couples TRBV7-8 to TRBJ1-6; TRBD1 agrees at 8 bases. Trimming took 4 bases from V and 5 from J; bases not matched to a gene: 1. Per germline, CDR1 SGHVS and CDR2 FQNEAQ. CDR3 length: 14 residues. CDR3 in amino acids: CASSSGQDNSPLHF. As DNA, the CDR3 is TGTGCCAGCAGCTCGGGACAGGATAATTCACCCCTCCACTTT.

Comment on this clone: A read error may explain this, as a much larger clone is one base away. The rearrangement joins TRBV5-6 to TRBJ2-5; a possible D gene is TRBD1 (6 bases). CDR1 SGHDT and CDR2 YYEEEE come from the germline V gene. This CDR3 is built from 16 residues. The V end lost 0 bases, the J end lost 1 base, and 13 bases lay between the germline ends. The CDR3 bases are TGTGCCAGCAGCTTGGCTCTCACACAGGGCCAAGAGACCCAGTACTTC. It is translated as CASSLALTQGQETQYF.

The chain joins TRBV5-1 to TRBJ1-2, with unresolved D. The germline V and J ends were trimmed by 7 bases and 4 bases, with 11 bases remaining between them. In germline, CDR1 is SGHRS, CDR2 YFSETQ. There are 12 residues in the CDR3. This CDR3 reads CASQDGFYGYTF. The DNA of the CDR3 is TGCGCCAGCCAAGACGGATTCTATGGCTACACCTTC.

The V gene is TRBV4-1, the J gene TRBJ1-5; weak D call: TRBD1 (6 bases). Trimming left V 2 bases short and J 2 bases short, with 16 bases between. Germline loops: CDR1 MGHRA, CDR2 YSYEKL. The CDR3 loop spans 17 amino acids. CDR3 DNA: TGCGCCAGCAGCCAAACCGGGACACTCGGAGGCAATCAGCCCCAGCATTTT. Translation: CASSQTGTLGGNQPQHF.

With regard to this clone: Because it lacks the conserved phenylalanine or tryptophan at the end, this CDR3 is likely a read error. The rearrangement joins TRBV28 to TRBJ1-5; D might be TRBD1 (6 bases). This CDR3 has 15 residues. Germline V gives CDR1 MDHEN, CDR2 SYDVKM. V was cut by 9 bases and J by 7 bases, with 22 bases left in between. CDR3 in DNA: TGTGCCAGTAGCAGAGGGGGGGCAGGGTTACAGCCCCAGCATTTA. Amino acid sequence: CASSRGGAGLQPQHL.

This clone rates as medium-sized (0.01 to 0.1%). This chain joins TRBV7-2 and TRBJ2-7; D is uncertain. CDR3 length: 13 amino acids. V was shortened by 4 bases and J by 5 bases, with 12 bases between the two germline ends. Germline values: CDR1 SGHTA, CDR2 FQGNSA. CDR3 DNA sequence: TGTGCCAGCAGCTCCACGGCGGTTAACGAGCAGTACTTC. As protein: CASSSTAVNEQYF.

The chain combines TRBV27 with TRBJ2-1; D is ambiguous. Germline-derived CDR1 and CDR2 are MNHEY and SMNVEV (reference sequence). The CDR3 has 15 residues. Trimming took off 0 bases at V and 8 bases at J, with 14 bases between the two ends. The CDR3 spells CASSLSSSYVDEQFF. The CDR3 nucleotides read TGTGCCAGCAGTTTATCGTCTTCGTATGTCGATGAGCAGTTCTTC.

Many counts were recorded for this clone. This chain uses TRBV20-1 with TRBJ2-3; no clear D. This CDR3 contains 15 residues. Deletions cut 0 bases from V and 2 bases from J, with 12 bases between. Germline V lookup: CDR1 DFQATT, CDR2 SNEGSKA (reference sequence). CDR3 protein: CSARDRRLPTDTQYF. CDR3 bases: TGCAGTGCTAGAGATCGGAGACTCCCCACAGATACGCAGTATTTT.

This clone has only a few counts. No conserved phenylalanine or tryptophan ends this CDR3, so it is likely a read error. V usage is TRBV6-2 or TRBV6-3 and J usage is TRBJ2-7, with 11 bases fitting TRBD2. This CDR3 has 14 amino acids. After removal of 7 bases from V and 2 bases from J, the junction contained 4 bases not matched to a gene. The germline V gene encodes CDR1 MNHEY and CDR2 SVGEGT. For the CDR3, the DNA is TGTGCCAGCATACCGGGACTAGCGGCCTACGAGCAGTACTCC. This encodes CASIPGLAAYEQYS.

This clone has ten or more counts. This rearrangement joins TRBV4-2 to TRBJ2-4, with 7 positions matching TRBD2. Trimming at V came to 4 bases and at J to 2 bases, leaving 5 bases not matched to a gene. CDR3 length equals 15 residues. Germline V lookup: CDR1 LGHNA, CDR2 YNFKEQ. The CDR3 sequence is CASSPTLAPKNIQYF. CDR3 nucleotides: TGTGCCAGCAGCCCAACACTAGCGCCCAAAAACATTCAGTACTTC.

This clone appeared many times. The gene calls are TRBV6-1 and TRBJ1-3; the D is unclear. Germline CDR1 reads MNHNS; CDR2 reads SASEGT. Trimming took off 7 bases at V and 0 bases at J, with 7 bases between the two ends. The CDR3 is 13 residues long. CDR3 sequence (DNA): TGTGCCAGCATCAGTTTCTCTGGAAACACCATATATTTT. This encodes CASISFSGNTIYF.

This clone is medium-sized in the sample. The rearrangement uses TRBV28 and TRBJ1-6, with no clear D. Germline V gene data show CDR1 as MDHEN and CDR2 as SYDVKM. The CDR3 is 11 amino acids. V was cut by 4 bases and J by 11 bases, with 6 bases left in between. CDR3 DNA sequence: TGTGCCAGCAGTTCATTTGCACCCCTCCACTTT. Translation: CASSSFAPLHF. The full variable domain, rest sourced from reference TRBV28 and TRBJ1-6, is DVKVTQSSRYLVKRTGEKVFLECVQDMDHENMFWYRQDPGLGLRLIYFSYDVKMKEKGDIPEGYSVSREKKERFSLILESASTNQTSMYLCASSSFAPLHFGNGTRLTVT.

In DNA form, the CDR3 reads TGTGCCTCAGGGGTAGCCAAAAACATTCAGTACTTC. Its translation is CASGVAKNIQYF. This chain connects TRBV2 to TRBJ2-4; a weak D match, TRBD1 (6 bases). The V gene's germline CDR1 is SNHLY and CDR2 FYNNEI. The CDR3 is 12 residues long. The V and J ends lost 11 bases and 0 bases respectively, with 8 bases between them. The full variable domain, rest sourced from reference TRBV2 and TRBJ2-4, is EPEVTQTPSHQVTQMGQEVILRCVPISNHLYFYWYRQILGQKVEFLVSFYNNEISEKSEIFDDQFSVERPDGSNFTLKIRSTKLEDSAMYFCASGVAKNIQYFGAGTRLSVL.

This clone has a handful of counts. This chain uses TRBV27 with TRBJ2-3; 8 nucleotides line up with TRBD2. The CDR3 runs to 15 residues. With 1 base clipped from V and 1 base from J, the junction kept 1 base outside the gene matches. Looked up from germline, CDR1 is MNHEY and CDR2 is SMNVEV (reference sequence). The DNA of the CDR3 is TGTGCCAGCAGTTTATATAGCGGGGGCACAGATACGCAGTATTTT. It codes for CASSLYSGGTDTQYF.

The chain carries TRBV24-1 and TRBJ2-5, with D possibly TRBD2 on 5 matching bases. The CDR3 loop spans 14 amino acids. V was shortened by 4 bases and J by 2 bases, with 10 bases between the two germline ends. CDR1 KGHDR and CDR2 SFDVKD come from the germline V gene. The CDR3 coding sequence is TGTGCCACCAGTGAAAGGACTTATCAAGAGACCCAGTACTTC. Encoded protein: CATSERTYQETQYF.

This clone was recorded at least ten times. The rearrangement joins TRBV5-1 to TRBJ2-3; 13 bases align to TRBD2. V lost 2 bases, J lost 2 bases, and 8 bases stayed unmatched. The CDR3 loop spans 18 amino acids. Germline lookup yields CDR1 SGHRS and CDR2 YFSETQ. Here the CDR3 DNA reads TGCGCCAGCAGCTTCACTAGCGGGAGGGCGGGGGCCACAGATACGCAGTATTTT. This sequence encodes CASSFTSGRAGATDTQYF.

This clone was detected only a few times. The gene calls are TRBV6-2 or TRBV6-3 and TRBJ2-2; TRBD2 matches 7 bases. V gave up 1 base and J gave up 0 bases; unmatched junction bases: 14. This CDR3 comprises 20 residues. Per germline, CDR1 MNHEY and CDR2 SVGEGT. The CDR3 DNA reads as TGTGCCAGCAGTTACTACTTCCTAGCGGATACTGATGCGAACACCGGGGAGCTGTTTTTT. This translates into CASSYYFLADTDANTGELFF.

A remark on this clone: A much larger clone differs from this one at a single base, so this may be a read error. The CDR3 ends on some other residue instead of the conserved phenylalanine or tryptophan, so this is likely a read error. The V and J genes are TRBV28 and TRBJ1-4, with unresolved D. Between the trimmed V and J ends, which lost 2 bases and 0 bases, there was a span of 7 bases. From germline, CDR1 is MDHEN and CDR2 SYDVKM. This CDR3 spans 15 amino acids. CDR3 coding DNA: TGTGCCAGCAGTTTAGGTTCTACAACTAATGAAAAACTGTTTTCT. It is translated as CASSLGSTTNEKLFS.

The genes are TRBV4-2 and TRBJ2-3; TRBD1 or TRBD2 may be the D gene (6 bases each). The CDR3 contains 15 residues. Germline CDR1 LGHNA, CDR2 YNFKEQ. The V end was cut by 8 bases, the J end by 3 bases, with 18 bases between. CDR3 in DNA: TGTGCCAGCTCTCACGGGGGCCAAGGTACAGATACGCAGTATTTT. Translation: CASSHGGQGTDTQYF.

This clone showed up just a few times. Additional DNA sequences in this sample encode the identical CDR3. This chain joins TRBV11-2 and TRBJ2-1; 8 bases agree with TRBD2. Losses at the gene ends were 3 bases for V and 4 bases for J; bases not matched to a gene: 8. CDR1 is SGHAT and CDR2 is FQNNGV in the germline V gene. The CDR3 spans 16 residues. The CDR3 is CASSFRGAGDYNEQFF. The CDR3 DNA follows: TGTGCCAGCAGCTTTAGGGGAGCGGGGGATTACAATGAGCAGTTCTTC.

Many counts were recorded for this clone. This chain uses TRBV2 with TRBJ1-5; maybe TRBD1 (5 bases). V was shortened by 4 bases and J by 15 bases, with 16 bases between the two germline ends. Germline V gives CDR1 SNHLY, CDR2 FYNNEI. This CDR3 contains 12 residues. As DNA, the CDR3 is TGTGCCAGCAGTGGTCCGGGACGTATCAGGCATTTT. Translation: CASSGPGRIRHF.

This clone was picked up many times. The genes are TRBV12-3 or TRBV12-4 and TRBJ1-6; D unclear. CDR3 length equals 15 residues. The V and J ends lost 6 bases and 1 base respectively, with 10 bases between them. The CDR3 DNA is TGTGCCAGCAGAGAGAGGGTATCCTATAATTCACCCCTCCACTTT. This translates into CASRERVSYNSPLHF.